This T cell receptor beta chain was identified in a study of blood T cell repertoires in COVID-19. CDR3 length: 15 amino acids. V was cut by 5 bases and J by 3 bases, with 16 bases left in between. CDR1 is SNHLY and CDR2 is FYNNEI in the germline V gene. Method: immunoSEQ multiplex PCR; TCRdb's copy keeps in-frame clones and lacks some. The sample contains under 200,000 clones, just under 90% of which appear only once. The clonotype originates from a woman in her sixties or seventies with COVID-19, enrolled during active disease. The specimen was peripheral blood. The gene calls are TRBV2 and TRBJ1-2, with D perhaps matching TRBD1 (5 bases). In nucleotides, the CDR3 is TGTGCCAGCAGTCCGACGGGCAGGGAAGACTATGGCTACACCTTC. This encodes CASSPTGREDYGYTF. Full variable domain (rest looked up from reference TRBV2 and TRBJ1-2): EPEVTQTPSHQVTQMGQEVILRCVPISNHLYFYWYRQILGQKVEFLVSFYNNEISEKSEIFDDQFSVERPDGSNFTLKIRSTKLEDSAMYFCASSPTGREDYGYTFGSGTRLTVV.